What follows are 14 T cell receptor beta chains derived from one specimen sequenced in a study of response to subunit inactivated influenza vaccine. TCRdb redid the calling of the RT-PCR reads with MiXCR, one entry per CDR3 protein. The table has roughly 710,000 distinct CDR3 sequences, 12% to 15% seen once. The input for sequencing was PBMCs from blood, taken around 15 days before vaccination. The receptor set was obtained from a man aged 45-65 years who received an inactivated influenza vaccine.

This clonotype has a handful of counts. The chain has TRBV7-9 and TRBJ1-5, with D maybe TRBD1 (5 bases). From germline, CDR1 is SEHNR and CDR2 FQNEAQ (reference sequence). V shed 4 bases and J shed 5 bases, with 6 bases lying between them. The CDR3 is 12 residues long. CDR3 DNA: TGTGCCAGCAGCTGGGGGGATCAGCCCCAGCATTTT. It yields the protein CASSWGDQPQHF. Supplemented by reference TRBV7-9 and TRBJ1-5, the full variable domain reads DTGVSQNPRHKITKRGQNVTFRCDPISEHNRLYWYRQTLGQGPEFLTYFQNEAQLEKSRLLSDRFSAERPKGSFSTLEIQRTEQGDSAMYLCASSWGDQPQHFGDGTRLSIL.

This chain links TRBV18 with TRBJ2-3; 8 nucleotides match TRBD2. The ends lost 2 bases at V and 14 bases at J; junction bases unmatched: 9. CDR1 and CDR2 (germline): KGHSH, LQKENI. The CDR3 covers 13 residues. The CDR3 spells CASSPSTSAMLYF. CDR3 nucleotide sequence: TGTGCCAGCTCACCATCGACTAGCGCGATGTTGTATTTT.

The chain carries TRBV4-3 and TRBJ2-3; 7 nucleotides agree with TRBD2. Looked up from germline, CDR1 is LGHNA and CDR2 is YSLEER. V shed 1 base, J shed 6 bases, and the junction held 4 bases outside the gene matches. This CDR3 contains 14 residues. CDR3 protein: CASSQAWEGDTQYF. For the CDR3, the DNA is TGCGCCAGCAGCCAAGCCTGGGAGGGGGATACGCAGTATTTT.

In this sample, this clonotype turned up a few times. DNA of the CDR3: TGTGCCAGCAGCTTCTCCGGGACAGACGGAGCTTTCTTT. Encoded protein: CASSFSGTDGAFF. The chain recombines TRBV5-6 with TRBJ1-1; 7 nucleotides match TRBD1. Germline trimming cut 2 bases from V and 10 bases from J; bases unmatched to any gene: 8. Per the germline V gene, CDR1 is SGHDT and CDR2 is YYEEEE. The CDR3 has 13 amino acids.

This clonotype has a handful of counts. V and J are TRBV11-1 and TRBJ2-3, with D perhaps TRBD2 (6 bases). CDR3 size: 18 residues. The V gene lost 5 bases and the J gene lost 0 bases, with 21 bases spanning the gap. Germline lookup yields CDR1 SGHAT and CDR2 FQDESV (reference sequence). In DNA form, the CDR3 reads TGTGCCAGCAGCCCGCTCTGGGGGAGGCACGCAAGCACAGATACGCAGTATTTT. This gives the protein CASSPLWGRHASTDTQYF.

The J gene is TRBJ2-7, the V gene TRBV28, with 10 bases lining up with TRBD2. Germline V gives CDR1 MDHEN, CDR2 SYDVKM. With V trimmed by 4 bases and J by 4 bases, 16 bases remained unmatched. CDR3 length: 18 residues. The CDR3 bases are TGTGCCAGCAGTTCCCTATTAGATGGTAGCGGGAGGAGTTACGAGCAGTACTTC. It codes for CASSSLLDGSGRSYEQYF.

The gene calls are TRBV7-8 and TRBJ2-5; D not resolved. This CDR3 region has 14 residues. Germline V gives CDR1 SGHVS, CDR2 FQNEAQ. Trimming shortened V by 1 base and J by 5 bases, and 11 bases separated the two germline ends. CDR3 nucleotide sequence: TGTGCCAGCAGCTTAGTAAGGGTGGACGAGACCCAGTACTTC. Protein sequence: CASSLVRVDETQYF.

This chain joins TRBV6-2 or TRBV6-3 and TRBJ2-7, with D perhaps TRBD2 (6 bases). V was shortened by 4 bases and J by 9 bases, with 13 bases between the two germline ends. CDR3 size: 12 residues. Germline CDR1 reads MNHEY; CDR2 reads SVGEGT. The CDR3 coding sequence is TGTGCCAGCAGTTTGGGACTCCCTGGGCAGTACTTC. The encoded protein is CASSLGLPGQYF.

V gene TRBV20-1 combines with J gene TRBJ2-3; 10 bases line up with TRBD2. The CDR3 has 15 residues. With 1 base clipped from V and 1 base from J, the junction kept 2 bases outside the gene matches. CDR1 and CDR2 from the germline V gene are DFQATT and SNEGSKA (reference sequence). The CDR3 nucleotides read TGCAGTGCTAGAGCCGGGACTAGCGGCACAGATACGCAGTATTTT. Translation gives CSARAGTSGTDTQYF.

This clonotype has a handful of counts. The chain employs TRBV9 and TRBJ2-3, with a tentative D call TRBD2 (6 bases). Germline V gives CDR1 SGDLS, CDR2 YYNGEE. Trimming removed 3 bases at V and 4 bases at J, with 12 bases between. The CDR3 runs to 14 residues. Here the CDR3 DNA reads TGTGCCAGCAGCGGGGGGGTAGGGGCAGATACGCAGTATTTT. It encodes CASSGGVGADTQYF.

The chain joins TRBV30 to TRBJ2-7; 7 bases are shared with TRBD1. Germline CDR1 and CDR2: GTSNPN and SVGIG (reference sequence). The V and J ends lost 1 base and 2 bases, in that order; junction bases with no gene match: 8. CDR3 length: 15 amino acids. The CDR3 region is CAWSAPRTGAYEQYF. In DNA, the CDR3 is TGTGCCTGGAGTGCTCCAAGAACAGGGGCCTACGAGCAGTACTTC.

This clonotype was detected a few times. The chain employs TRBV27 and TRBJ2-1, with 7 bases that match TRBD1. In germline, CDR1 is MNHEY, CDR2 SMNVEV (reference sequence). V trimming: 3 bases; J trimming: 6 bases; junction bases outside the gene matches: 17. The CDR3 covers 18 residues. The CDR3 sequence: CASSFLSWGTGVSNEQFF. The CDR3 DNA reads TGTGCCAGCAGTTTCTTGTCGTGGGGAACAGGGGTGTCCAATGAGCAGTTCTTC.

This clonotype was picked up a small number of times. The chain couples TRBV12-3 or TRBV12-4 to TRBJ1-2, with D uncertain. The CDR3 length is 12 residues. Trimming removed 5 bases from V and 4 bases from J, with 8 bases in between. CDR3 DNA sequence: TGTGCCAGCAGTCAATACAGCTATGGCTACACCTTC. Translating it yields CASSQYSYGYTF.

This clonotype appeared a few times. The CDR3 DNA follows: TGTGCCAGCAGCCCCTGGACTAGCGGGTCCTACAATGAGCAGTTCTTC. The encoded protein is CASSPWTSGSYNEQFF. J is TRBJ2-1 and V is TRBV7-2; 11 positions match TRBD2. CDR3 length equals 16 residues. The junction had 4 bases not matched to a gene; V was cut back by 5 bases and J by 1 base. Per germline, CDR1 SGHTA and CDR2 FQGNSA. Based on the CDR3 plus reference TRBV7-2 and TRBJ2-1, the full variable domain is GAGVSQSPSNKVTEKGKDVELRCDPISGHTALYWYRQSLGQGLEFLIYFQGNSAPDKSGLPSDRFSAERTGGSVSTLTIQRTQQEDSAVYLCASSPWTSGSYNEQFFGPGTRLTVL.